This T cell receptor beta chain was retrieved from a study of vaccination and CD4 T cells after COVID-19. Study-wide context: A CEFX pool, an HIV-1 Nef pool, or no peptide went to control cultures. Study results and caveats: Spike mono-reactivity marked 304 of 307 vaccine-specific clones in convalescent patients. Post-infection sampling omitted early timepoints and covered relatively few convalescent patients.

CDR1 MNHNS and CDR2 SASEGT come from the germline V gene. The CDR3 is 19 residues long. V gave up 2 bases and J gave up 3 bases, with 25 bases separating them. Cultured CD4+ T cells had their DNA profiled by the Oncomine TCR Beta short-read assay. TCRdb re-derived calls from the PCR reads in MiXCR, one entry per CDR3 protein. The table lists roughly 23,000 distinct CDR3 sequences, 42% of them singletons. This clonotype has more than one count but fewer than ten. Its antigen is not known. Stated time point: late sampling 161 to 241 days after vaccination in three convalescent patients. The treatment: approximately nine-day PBMC culture with coronavirus spike peptide pools or control peptides (ViraFEST assay).

This material consisted of CD4+ T cells from blood, cultured in vitro, taken about 7 months after SARS-CoV-2 vaccination. The receptor's source is a human donor who had recovered from COVID-19. The gene calls are TRBV6-1 and TRBJ1-2, with D possibly being TRBD1 (6 bases). The CDR3 sequence: CASSERPSSGGGGHYGYTF. CDR3 DNA: TGTGCCAGCAGTGAAAGGCCGTCGAGCGGGGGCGGAGGTCACTATGGCTACACCTTC.